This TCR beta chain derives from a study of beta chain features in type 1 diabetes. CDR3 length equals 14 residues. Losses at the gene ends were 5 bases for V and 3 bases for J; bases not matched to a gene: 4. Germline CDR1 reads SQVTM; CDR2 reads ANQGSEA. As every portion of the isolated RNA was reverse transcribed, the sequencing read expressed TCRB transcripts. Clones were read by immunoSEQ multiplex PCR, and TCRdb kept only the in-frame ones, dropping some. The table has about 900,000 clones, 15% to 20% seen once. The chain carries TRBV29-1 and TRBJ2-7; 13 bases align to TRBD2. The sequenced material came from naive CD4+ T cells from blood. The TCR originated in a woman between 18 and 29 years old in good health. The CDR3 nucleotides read TGCAGCGTTTCAGGACTAGCGGGAGTCTACGAGCAGTACTTC. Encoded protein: CSVSGLAGVYEQYF.